The 13 T cell receptor beta chains listed next were all sequenced from one sample in a study of shared clonotypes between healthy human individuals. The method was immunoSEQ multiplex PCR; TCRdb's version includes in-frame clones alone and lacks a portion of them. Seen here are about 770,000 clones, 72% observed once, and the top ten hold under 2%. Specimen: memory CD4+ T cells sorted from blood. This sample's subset: CD45RA-negative fraction. The origin of the receptors is a woman in her twenties or thirties in good health.

The gene calls are TRBV6-1 and TRBJ2-6, with D perhaps TRBD1 (6 bases). Germline V gene lookup returns CDR1 MNHNS and CDR2 SASEGT. The ends were cut back, 4 bases at V and 1 base at J, with 14 bases in the middle. This CDR3 is built from 17 residues. The CDR3 sequence is CASSGTVVASGANVLTF. CDR3 coding DNA: TGTGCCAGCAGTGGGACAGTTGTGGCTTCTGGGGCCAACGTCCTGACTTTC.

Turning to this clone: Other DNA variants within this sample encode the same CDR3. This chain links TRBV29-1 with TRBJ2-7; the match to TRBD1 covers 7 bases. The CDR3 covers 11 residues. Germline V gene sequence: CDR1 SQVTM, CDR2 ANQGSEA. The junction had 1 base not matched to a gene; V was cut back by 5 bases and J by 3 bases. The CDR3: CSVRGLYEQYF. Here the CDR3 DNA reads TGCAGCGTTAGGGGGCTCTACGAGCAGTACTTC.

The chain carries TRBV6-1 and TRBJ2-1; the D is unclear. The CDR3 sequence is 15 residues long. The germline V gene has CDR1 MNHNS and CDR2 SASEGT. Between the trimmed V and J ends, which lost 3 bases and 0 bases, there was a span of 9 bases. CDR3 nucleotide sequence: TGTGCCAGCAGTGAGCAGGAGAGCTCCTACAATGAGCAGTTCTTC. Translating it yields CASSEQESSYNEQFF.

V usage is TRBV20-1 and J usage is TRBJ1-1; D remains ambiguous. Trimming stripped 5 bases from V and 7 bases from J, with 11 bases between. Germline CDR1 is DFQATT and CDR2 is SNEGSKA (reference sequence). There are 11 residues in the CDR3. In DNA, the CDR3 is TGCAGTGCTTCGACTCCGTATGAAGCTTTCTTT. It specifies CSASTPYEAFF.

V and J are TRBV10-3 and TRBJ2-1, with 15 bases that match TRBD2. The CDR3 has 17 residues. The V segment lost 6 bases and the J segment 9 bases; nucleotides outside the gene matches: 12. Looked up from germline, CDR1 is ENHRY and CDR2 is SYGVKD. DNA of the CDR3: TGTGCCATCAGCACCGGGACTAGCGGGAGGATAGAGGGTGAGCAGTTCTTC. It yields the protein CAISTGTSGRIEGEQFF.

The rearrangement links TRBV2 to TRBJ2-5; TRBD2 matches 10 bases. Germline-derived CDR1 and CDR2 are SNHLY and FYNNEI. Trimming at V came to 2 bases and at J to 9 bases, leaving 6 bases not matched to a gene. The CDR3 spans 14 residues. The CDR3 is CASSETSGVLAQYF. As DNA, the CDR3 is TGTGCCAGCAGTGAAACTAGCGGGGTCTTGGCCCAGTACTTC.

V gene TRBV7-3 combines with J gene TRBJ2-3, with D unresolved. Per the germline V gene, CDR1 is SGHTA and CDR2 is FQGTGA. The CDR3 is made up of 16 amino acids. Trimming pared 4 bases from V and 0 bases from J, leaving 14 bases between. The CDR3 spells CASSSQSATSTDTQYF. The DNA for the CDR3 is TGTGCCAGCAGCTCCCAAAGCGCTACTAGCACAGATACGCAGTATTTT.

The rearrangement links TRBV28 to TRBJ2-3; D is perhaps TRBD1 (6 bases). Germline V gene lookup returns CDR1 MDHEN and CDR2 SYDVKM. With 5 bases removed from V and 4 bases from J, the gap between germline ends came to 13 bases. CDR3 length: 14 amino acids. The DNA of the CDR3 is TGTGCCAGCAGTCCCCCGGGACACCCAGATACGCAGTATTTT. Amino acid sequence: CASSPPGHPDTQYF.

V gene TRBV30 combines with J gene TRBJ2-7; D call uncertain. The ends were cut back, 3 bases at V and 1 base at J, with 10 bases in the middle. The CDR3 covers 13 residues. Germline lookup yields CDR1 GTSNPN and CDR2 SVGIG (reference sequence). Written as DNA, the CDR3 is TGTGCCTGGAGGGCAGGACGGTCCTACGAGCAGTACTTC. As protein: CAWRAGRSYEQYF.

The J gene is TRBJ2-3, the V gene TRBV7-3; 7 bases are a match to TRBD2. Germline CDR1 SGHTA, CDR2 FQGTGA. CDR3 length equals 16 residues. The V segment lost 3 bases and the J segment 0 bases; nucleotides outside the gene matches: 6. CDR3 protein: CASSFSGEPSTDTQYF. In DNA form, the CDR3 reads TGTGCCAGCAGCTTCAGCGGGGAGCCTAGCACAGATACGCAGTATTTT.

The sample holds a few counts of this clone. The gene calls are TRBV19 and TRBJ1-4, with D possibly matching TRBD1 (6 bases). This CDR3 region has 15 residues. Germline CDR1 reads LNHDA; CDR2 reads SQIVND (reference sequence). V was trimmed by 5 bases and J by 4 bases, leaving 14 bases between them. CDR3 DNA: TGTGCCAGTAGTCAAGGACAGCTCCTTAATGAAAAACTGTTTTTT. Translation: CASSQGQLLNEKLFF. The variable domain in full, with the rest retrieved from reference TRBV19 and TRBJ1-4, is DGGITQSPKYLFRKEGQNVTLSCEQNLNHDAMYWYRQDPGQGLRLIYYSQIVNDFQKGDIAEGYSVSREKKESFPLTVTSAQKNPTAFYLCASSQGQLLNEKLFFGSGTQLSVL.

The rearrangement joins TRBV2 to TRBJ2-7, with a possible D match to TRBD1 (5 bases). Per the germline V gene, CDR1 is SNHLY and CDR2 is FYNNEI. CDR3 length: 12 residues. V was clipped by 8 bases and J by 6 bases, with 14 bases between them. The CDR3 is CASSRQNTEQYF. The CDR3 DNA follows: TGTGCCAGCTCGCGACAGAATACCGAGCAGTACTTC.

The rearrangement uses TRBV11-3 and TRBJ2-7; D unclear. V lost 0 bases and J 0 bases, leaving 6 bases between the germline ends. The length of the CDR3 is 14 residues. CDR1 is SGHNT and CDR2 is YENEEA in the germline V gene. As DNA, the CDR3 is TGTGCCAGCAGCTTAGAGTACACCTCCTACGAGCAGTACTTC. Protein product: CASSLEYTSYEQYF. Together with reference TRBV11-3 and TRBJ2-7, the CDR3 gives the full variable domain: EAGVVQSPRYKIIEKKQPVAFWCNPISGHNTLYWYLQNLGQGPELLIRYENEEAVDDSQLPKDRFSAERLKGVDSTLKIQPAELGDSAVYLCASSLEYTSYEQYFGPGTRLTVT.